What follows is one T cell receptor beta chain and its context. Its target is unknown. Populations isolated by sorting all had purity greater than 95%. Reverse transcribing all isolated RNA meant expressed TCRB transcripts were sequenced. TCRdb keeps only in-frame clones here, not all; method: immunoSEQ multiplex PCR. The table has 640,000 or so clones, 11% to 15% seen once. These data originate in a study of beta chain features in type 1 diabetes. Study-wide background: Age and gender were similar between patients and healthy donors, as were cell yields.

Overall study findings and caveats: There was no resolution here of whether HLA type influences TCRB rearrangement. Naive, central memory and regulatory TCRB repertoires appeared more similar among patients than healthy donors. Significant though moderate, a shortening of TCRB CDR3s appeared in all four CD4+ subsets of Type 1 diabetes patients.

The CDR3 sequence is 16 residues long. The ends were cut back, 1 base at V and 5 bases at J, with 18 bases in the middle. Germline V gene data show CDR1 as SGHRS and CDR2 as YFSETQ. The TCR was taken from a man between 18 and 35 years old with type 1 diabetes. The sample comprised naive CD4+ T cells from blood. This chain links TRBV5-1 with TRBJ2-5, with D perhaps TRBD1 or TRBD2 (5 bases each). The CDR3 DNA is TGCGCCAGCAGCTTGAGTTGGGCAGGGACGGGGGAGACCCAGTACTTC. This sequence encodes CASSLSWAGTGETQYF.